One and the same sample provided the 30 T cell receptor beta chains below, sequenced in a study of monozygotic twins with inflammatory bowel disease. TCRdb re-called the 5' RACE reads, yielding one record per CDR3 amino acid sequence without DNA. The sample shows approximately 390,000 distinct CDR3 sequences, and 2.4% sits with its ten largest clones. Sample: blood. These receptors were taken from a human donor with ulcerative colitis or Crohn's disease, or a healthy co-twin of an affected twin (not recorded which).

J is TRBJ1-1 and V is TRBV5-1. Looked up from germline, CDR1 is SGHRS and CDR2 is YFSETQ. The CDR3 sequence is 13 residues long. The CDR3 loop is CASSTDGNTEAFF.

The chain has TRBV14 and TRBJ1-2. Germline V lookup: CDR1 SGHDN, CDR2 FVKESK. The CDR3 consists of 12 residues. CDR3 loop: CASSSSGYGYTF.

This chain links TRBV20-1 with TRBJ1-2. This CDR3 contains 14 residues. Germline V gene lookup returns CDR1 DFQATT and CDR2 SNEGSKA (reference sequence). The CDR3 protein is CSAGTAQANYGYTF.

This sequence joins TRBV5-1 and TRBJ2-1; absent DNA, TCRdb's TRBD2 call cannot be checked. The V gene's germline CDR1 is SGHRS and CDR2 YFSETQ. There are 14 residues in the CDR3. CDR3 protein: CASSMGTMGNEQFF.

This chain links TRBV5-1 with TRBJ1-1. CDR3 length: 15 residues. Per germline, CDR1 SGHRS and CDR2 YFSETQ. The CDR3 loop is CASGGGGTQVTEAFF. Drawing the rest from reference TRBV5-1 and TRBJ1-1, the complete variable domain is KAGVTQTPRYLIKTRGQQVTLSCSPISGHRSVSWYQQTPGQGLQFLFEYFSETQRNKGNFPGRFSGRQFSNSRSEMNVSTLELGDSALYLCASGGGGTQVTEAFFGQGTRLTVV.

The chain links TRBV9 to TRBJ2-2; TCRdb's D call of TRBD2 is untestable without DNA. This CDR3 is built from 17 residues. Germline V lookup: CDR1 SGDLS, CDR2 YYNGEE. CDR3 protein: CASSARLEGRRTGELFF.

The rearrangement uses TRBV30 and TRBJ2-7; TCRdb indicates TRBD1, and absent DNA this call remains unverified. CDR1 GTSNPN and CDR2 SVGIG come from the germline V gene (reference sequence). This CDR3 is built from 15 residues. CDR3 loop: CAWSTGTGRSDEQYF.

The CDR3 is CASTAYRDPPLHF. The chain recombines TRBV21-1 with TRBJ1-6; TCRdb's assignment of TRBD1 cannot be checked, as there is no DNA. TRBV21-1 is reported as a pseudogene. The CDR3 is 13 amino acids.

The V and J genes are TRBV10-2 and TRBJ2-5; as DNA is missing, the TRBD2 call by TCRdb cannot be tested. This CDR3 is built from 14 residues. CDR1 and CDR2 (germline): WSHSY, SAAADI. The CDR3 loop reads CASTFGTSKETQYF.

V and J are TRBV6-1 and TRBJ1-2. This CDR3 has 15 residues. CDR1 and CDR2 (germline): MNHNS, SASEGT. The CDR3 is CASSPGLSGGYGYTF.

The J gene is TRBJ1-6, the V gene TRBV6-1; TCRdb calls TRBD1, which cannot be checked without DNA. CDR1 MNHNS and CDR2 SASEGT come from the germline V gene. The CDR3 sequence is 15 residues long. CDR3 amino acids: CASSEQGFFNSPLHF.

This chain links TRBV3-1 with TRBJ1-1; lacking DNA, the TRBD1 call made by TCRdb goes unchecked. This CDR3 contains 14 residues. Germline lookup yields CDR1 LGHDT and CDR2 YNNKEL (reference sequence). CDR3: CASSQDNRWGVAFF. The variable domain in full, completed from reference TRBV3-1 and TRBJ1-1, reads DTAVSQTPKYLVTQMGNDKSIKCEQNLGHDTMYWYKQDSKKFLKIMFSYNNKELIINETVPNRFSPKSPDKAHLNLHINSLELGDSAVYFCASSQDNRWGVAFFGQGTRLTVV.

V gene TRBV29-1 combines with J gene TRBJ2-5. The CDR3 is 12 residues long. In germline, CDR1 is SQVTM, CDR2 ANQGSEA. This CDR3 reads CSIRDGVETQYF.

The chain has TRBV4-1 and TRBJ2-7; TCRdb's D gene call, TRBD2, goes unchecked for lack of DNA. The CDR3 has 15 amino acids. The germline CDR1 and CDR2 sequences are MGHRA and YSYEKL. The CDR3: CASSQGTSASYEQYF.

The chain recombines TRBV3-1 with TRBJ2-7; TCRdb reports TRBD2, a call that lacks DNA to check it against. This CDR3 has 15 amino acids. Germline V CDR1 and CDR2: LGHDT, YNNKEL (reference sequence). The CDR3 loop is CASSQGPLSSYEQYF.

The chain couples TRBV6-1 to TRBJ1-5. This CDR3 has 13 residues. Per the germline V gene, CDR1 is MNHNS and CDR2 is SASEGT. CDR3 amino acids: CASSDHSNQPQHF.

J is TRBJ2-1 and V is TRBV4-1. The CDR3 spans 13 residues. The germline CDR1 and CDR2 sequences are MGHRA and YSYEKL. The CDR3 here is CASSQGPHNEQFF.

The chain recombines TRBV20-1 with TRBJ2-2. The CDR3 loop spans 14 amino acids. Per the germline V gene, CDR1 is DFQATT and CDR2 is SNEGSKA (reference sequence). CDR3: CSAQRLGRTGELFF.

The chain carries TRBV5-5 and TRBJ2-5; checking the TCRdb D call of TRBD2 is not possible without DNA. CDR3 size: 13 residues. Germline assignment: CDR1 SGHKS and CDR2 YYEKEE (reference sequence). CDR3 loop: CASSSGPSETQYF.

The chain couples TRBV20-1 to TRBJ2-1; TCRdb's D gene call, TRBD1, goes unchecked for lack of DNA. The CDR3 contains 13 residues. The V gene's germline CDR1 is DFQATT and CDR2 SNEGSKA (reference sequence). The CDR3 here is CSAGQGRYNEQFF.

This sequence joins TRBV2 and TRBJ2-7; TCRdb's D call, TRBD1, is unchecked because there is no DNA. CDR1 and CDR2 (germline): SNHLY, FYNNEI. This CDR3 region has 14 residues. The CDR3 protein is CASRPVYGAGEQYF.

The V and J genes are TRBV12-3 or TRBV12-4 and TRBJ2-1; lacking DNA, the TRBD2 call made by TCRdb goes unchecked. The CDR3 contains 16 residues. CDR3 region: CASSNSTSGIYNEQFF.

This chain links TRBV7-2 with TRBJ2-1; TCRdb's assignment of TRBD1 cannot be checked, as there is no DNA. In germline, CDR1 is SGHTA, CDR2 FQGNSA. This CDR3 is built from 13 residues. This CDR3 is CASSRPGVGEQFF.

The chain carries TRBV9 and TRBJ1-2. CDR1 and CDR2 (germline): SGDLS, YYNGEE. The CDR3 covers 15 residues. CDR3 loop: CASSVEGHSNYGYTF.

V gene TRBV9 combines with J gene TRBJ2-2. The CDR3 is 11 amino acids. Germline values: CDR1 SGDLS, CDR2 YYNGEE. The CDR3 loop is CASTNTGELFF.

V is TRBV29-1 and J is TRBJ2-3; with no DNA, the TCRdb D assignment of TRBD1 cannot be verified. CDR1 and CDR2 from the germline V gene are SQVTM and ANQGSEA. This CDR3 comprises 12 residues. The CDR3 sequence is CSVEEGADTQYF.

The chain combines TRBV20-1 with TRBJ2-3; TCRdb's D gene call, TRBD2, goes unchecked for lack of DNA. CDR3 length: 15 residues. The germline V gene has CDR1 DFQATT and CDR2 SNEGSKA (reference sequence). CDR3 amino acids: CSASSRVGSTDTQYF.

The chain employs TRBV29-1 and TRBJ2-1; TCRdb designates TRBD2, a call that cannot be tested without DNA. The CDR3 loop spans 17 amino acids. Germline assignment: CDR1 SQVTM and CDR2 ANQGSEA. Here the CDR3 reads CSVVGLAGRSRYNEQFF.

The chain has TRBV20-1 and TRBJ2-3. Germline CDR1 and CDR2: DFQATT and SNEGSKA (reference sequence). This CDR3 region has 11 residues. The CDR3 loop reads CSAKNTDTQYF.

This chain uses TRBV28 with TRBJ2-7; TCRdb's D call, TRBD2, is unchecked because there is no DNA. The CDR3 loop spans 13 amino acids. Per the germline V gene, CDR1 is MDHEN and CDR2 is SYDVKM. Here the CDR3 reads CASSLLARYEQYF.